Sequencing of this TCR beta chain was carried out in a study of Tregs in tolerant kidney transplant recipients. The trim removed 1 base at V and 2 bases at J, leaving 5 bases unmatched. The CDR3 runs to 15 residues. Germline lookup yields CDR1 SGHNT and CDR2 YENEEA. Data came from immunoSEQ multiplex PCR; TCRdb stores just in-frame clones and leaves some out. The sample lists approximately 260,000 clones, roughly 80% occurring once. This clone was detected once. The receptor's source is a human donor in good health. Material: CD4+ T cells from blood. The gene calls are TRBV11-3 and TRBJ2-7, with 7 bases fitting TRBD1. The CDR3, as DNA: TGTGCCAGCAGCTTAGCTGCGACAGGGCCCTACGAGCAGTACTTC. This encodes CASSLAATGPYEQYF.